Presented here are 27 T cell receptor beta chains from one specimen sequenced in a study of blood T cell repertoires in COVID-19. Profiled with immunoSEQ multiplex PCR; TCRdb holds only in-frame clones, not every one. The repertoire holds some 130,000 clones, with over 65% as singletons. The sequencing input was PBMCs or T cells enriched from blood (not recorded which). The source of these receptors is a woman aged 45-65 years who had recovered from COVID-19.

This clone was recorded once. The sample has other DNA sequences that encode this CDR3 too. V usage is TRBV14 and J usage is TRBJ1-2; D uncertain. This CDR3 region has 13 residues. V was trimmed by 1 base and J by 4 bases, leaving 7 bases between them. Germline V lookup: CDR1 SGHDN, CDR2 FVKESK. CDR3 in amino acids: CASSQGTGYGYTF. CDR3 in DNA: TGTGCCAGCAGCCAAGGGACTGGCTATGGCTACACCTTC.

This clone was counted once. This CDR3 is CASSLPTSDTQYF. The CDR3 coding sequence is TGTGCCAGCAGCTTACCAACTTCAGATACGCAGTATTTT. The rearrangement uses TRBV5-6 and TRBJ2-3; D ambiguous. The CDR3 length is 13 residues. Trimming took off 2 bases at V and 4 bases at J, with 8 bases between the two ends. Looked up from germline, CDR1 is SGHDT and CDR2 is YYEEEE. The entire variable domain, with the rest obtained from reference TRBV5-6 and TRBJ2-3, is as follows: DAGVTQSPTHLIKTRGQQVTLRCSPKSGHDTVSWYQQALGQGPQFIFQYYEEEERQRGNFPDRFSGHQFPNYSSELNVNALLLGDSALYLCASSLPTSDTQYFGPGTRLTVL.

V is TRBV7-2 and J is TRBJ2-7; TRBD1 matches at 8 bases. The CDR3 consists of 14 residues. Germline V gene lookup returns CDR1 SGHTA and CDR2 FQGNSA. The V segment lost 5 bases and the J segment 0 bases; nucleotides outside the gene matches: 3. The CDR3 region has the DNA TGTGCCAGCAGCCAAGACAGGGGCTCCTACGAGCAGTACTTC. Residues: CASSQDRGSYEQYF.

Written as DNA, the CDR3 is TGCGCCAGCAGCCAAGAAGTGACAGGGGTTCGCGAGCAGTACTTC. It is translated as CASSQEVTGVREQYF. The rearrangement joins TRBV4-1 to TRBJ2-7; TRBD1 aligns across 8 bases. The V gene end was trimmed by 0 bases and the J gene end by 6 bases; junction bases not matched to a gene: 7. The CDR3 length is 15 residues. The germline V gene encodes CDR1 MGHRA and CDR2 YSYEKL.

V usage is TRBV5-1 and J usage is TRBJ1-2; TRBD1 matches at 7 bases. The length of the CDR3 is 15 residues. Germline values: CDR1 SGHRS, CDR2 YFSETQ. The V segment lost 6 bases and the J segment 6 bases; nucleotides outside the gene matches: 14. CDR3 amino acids: CASKGQSDRVHGYTF. The DNA for the CDR3 is TGCGCCAGCAAGGGACAAAGCGACAGGGTTCATGGCTACACCTTC.

The chain employs TRBV5-1 and TRBJ1-2; the D gene is possibly TRBD1 (6 bases). This CDR3 is built from 13 residues. Germline CDR1 reads SGHRS; CDR2 reads YFSETQ. V lost 0 bases to trimming and J lost 8 bases, with 11 bases between them. The CDR3 sequence is CASSLAAGAGYTF. The CDR3 DNA reads as TGCGCCAGCAGCTTGGCCGCAGGGGCGGGCTACACCTTC.

V gene TRBV7-8 combines with J gene TRBJ1-3, with a possible D match to TRBD1 (6 bases). This CDR3 is built from 15 residues. Germline V gives CDR1 SGHVS, CDR2 FQNEAQ. Trimming removed 2 bases from V and 0 bases from J, with 8 bases in between. The CDR3, as DNA: TGTGCCAGCAGCTTAACAGGGCTCTCTGGAAACACCATATATTTT. This gives the protein CASSLTGLSGNTIYF.

V and J are TRBV11-2 and TRBJ2-5, with TRBD1 matching over 8 bases. Per germline, CDR1 SGHAT and CDR2 FQNNGV. V was clipped by 4 bases and J by 1 base; unmatched bases: 5. The CDR3 spans 15 residues. CDR3 sequence reads: CASSSTGTGQETQYF. For the CDR3, the DNA is TGTGCCAGCAGCTCAACCGGGACAGGCCAAGAGACCCAGTACTTC.

The gene calls are TRBV6-6 and TRBJ1-1; 9 nucleotides match TRBD1. The trim removed 5 bases at V and 4 bases at J, leaving 8 bases unmatched. CDR1 MNHNY and CDR2 SVGAGI come from the germline V gene (reference sequence). The CDR3 runs to 15 residues. Written as DNA, the CDR3 is TGTGCCAGCAGTCAGTACAGGGGGCCGGGCACTGAAGCTTTCTTT. The encoded protein is CASSQYRGPGTEAFF.

This sequence joins TRBV27 and TRBJ1-6; possibly TRBD1 for D (6 bases). The V gene's germline CDR1 is MNHEY and CDR2 SMNVEV (reference sequence). There are 16 residues in the CDR3. Trimming took off 5 bases at V and 6 bases at J, with 17 bases between the two ends. The CDR3 region is CASSPSAGQLNSPLHF. CDR3 in DNA: TGTGCCAGCAGTCCTTCGGCCGGACAGCTTAATTCACCCCTCCACTTT.

The genes are TRBV28 and TRBJ1-1; D may be TRBD1 (5 bases). The length of the CDR3 is 14 residues. Trimming took off 5 bases at V and 4 bases at J, with 14 bases between the two ends. Germline values: CDR1 MDHEN, CDR2 SYDVKM. CDR3 loop: CASSIQGWGTEAFF. DNA of the CDR3: TGTGCCAGCAGTATCCAGGGATGGGGCACTGAAGCTTTCTTT.

The rearrangement uses TRBV9 and TRBJ1-2; a weak D match, TRBD1 (5 bases). From germline, CDR1 is SGDLS and CDR2 YYNGEE. Between the trimmed V and J ends, which lost 2 bases and 8 bases, there was a span of 10 bases. The CDR3 sequence is 12 residues long. In nucleotides, the CDR3 is TGTGCCAGCAGCGTGGGCAGGGAAGGCTACACCTTC. This encodes CASSVGREGYTF.

The genes are TRBV28 and TRBJ2-3; TRBD2 agrees at 13 bases. The germline V gene encodes CDR1 MDHEN and CDR2 SYDVKM. The CDR3 is made up of 19 amino acids. V shed 6 bases and J 1 base; nucleotides not matched to a gene: 13. The CDR3 sequence is CASSSVHPGLAGRTDTQYF. The CDR3 bases are TGTGCCAGCAGCTCCGTACATCCGGGACTAGCGGGGCGCACAGATACGCAGTATTTT.

CDR3: CASSQVLGAYGYTF. Here the CDR3 DNA reads TGTGCCAGCAGCCAAGTCTTAGGGGCGTATGGCTACACCTTC. The rearrangement links TRBV3-1 (or the pseudogene TRBV3-2) to TRBJ1-2; weak D call: TRBD1 (5 bases). The V end lost 1 base, the J end lost 5 bases, and 11 bases lay between the germline ends. Germline V gene sequence: CDR1 LGHDT, CDR2 YNNKEL (reference sequence). The CDR3 has 14 residues.

The table lists this clone with a count of one. This sequence joins TRBV29-1 and TRBJ1-5; a weak D match, TRBD1 (5 bases). V shed 6 bases and J shed 0 bases, with 9 bases lying between them. Germline assignment: CDR1 SQVTM and CDR2 ANQGSEA. The CDR3 extends over 13 amino acids. The CDR3 loop is CSVSDSSNQPQHF. Written as DNA, the CDR3 is TGCAGCGTCTCCGACAGTAGCAATCAGCCCCAGCATTTT. Full variable domain (rest looked up from reference TRBV29-1 and TRBJ1-5): SAVISQKPSRDICQRGTSLTIQCQVDSQVTMMFWYRQQPGQSLTLIATANQGSEATYESGFVIDKFPISRPNLTFSTLTVSNMSPEDSSIYLCSVSDSSNQPQHFGDGTRLSIL.

The chain is built from TRBV5-1 and TRBJ1-3; tentatively, D is TRBD1 (5 bases). The germline V gene has CDR1 SGHRS and CDR2 YFSETQ. The CDR3 runs to 16 residues. V dropped 0 bases and J dropped 0 bases, with 10 bases sitting between them. CDR3 nucleotide sequence: TGCGCCAGCAGCTTGGGGACACTCAGCTCTGGAAACACCATATATTTT. It specifies CASSLGTLSSGNTIYF.

The chain uses TRBV24-1 and TRBJ2-3, with D possibly matching TRBD1 (6 bases). Per germline, CDR1 KGHDR and CDR2 SFDVKD. The ends were cut back, 3 bases at V and 2 bases at J, with 11 bases in the middle. The CDR3 runs to 15 residues. CDR3 coding DNA: TGTGCCACCAGTGATCTCGGACAGTTCACAGATACGCAGTATTTT. Amino acids: CATSDLGQFTDTQYF.

The chain links TRBV9 to TRBJ2-3; a weak D match, TRBD1 (6 bases). Per germline, CDR1 SGDLS and CDR2 YYNGEE. With 0 bases removed from V and 5 bases from J, the gap between germline ends came to 13 bases. The CDR3 is made up of 15 amino acids. CDR3 in amino acids: CASSVGGPEGDTQYF. CDR3 sequence (DNA): TGTGCCAGCAGCGTAGGGGGGCCCGAGGGAGATACGCAGTATTTT.

This chain joins TRBV29-1 and TRBJ2-5; D is undetermined. The CDR3 is made up of 12 amino acids. Deletions cut 4 bases from V and 4 bases from J, with 10 bases between. The V gene's germline CDR1 is SQVTM and CDR2 ANQGSEA. As DNA, the CDR3 is TGCAGCGTTGGACCGTCGGGAGAGACCCAGTACTTC. It is translated as CSVGPSGETQYF.

The V and J genes are TRBV27 and TRBJ2-7, with D perhaps TRBD1 (5 bases). The CDR3 is 14 residues long. Germline CDR1 MNHEY, CDR2 SMNVEV (reference sequence). Trimming removed 5 bases from V and 1 base from J, with 12 bases in between. CDR3 bases: TGTGCCAGCAGTAAAGGGGTCCGGTCCTACGAGCAGTACTTC. Residues: CASSKGVRSYEQYF.

This chain joins TRBV29-1 and TRBJ2-3, with 10 bases aligning to TRBD2. The germline CDR1 and CDR2 sequences are SQVTM and ANQGSEA. The CDR3 is 15 residues long. The trim removed 4 bases at V and 3 bases at J, leaving 7 bases unmatched. The CDR3: CSVGGERGGTDTQYF. CDR3 nucleotides: TGCAGCGTTGGAGGCGAGCGGGGGGGGACAGATACGCAGTATTTT.

The rearrangement joins TRBV7-9 to TRBJ1-1, with 9 positions matching TRBD1. The ends lost 4 bases at V and 11 bases at J; junction bases unmatched: 5. Germline CDR1 reads SEHNR; CDR2 reads FQNEAQ (reference sequence). The CDR3 length is 12 residues. The CDR3 nucleotides read TGTGCCAGCAGCTCGACAGGGGGGTATGCTTTCTTT. Its protein product is CASSSTGGYAFF.

The CDR3 DNA reads as TGTGCCAGCAGCTTTAGCGGAATAGGGGTTGGCTACACCTTC. Translating it yields CASSFSGIGVGYTF. The J gene is TRBJ1-2, the V gene TRBV7-2; possible D gene TRBD1, 5 bases. Trimming removed 3 bases from V and 7 bases from J, with 15 bases in between. Germline assignment: CDR1 SGHTA and CDR2 FQGNSA. The CDR3 runs 14 residues.

The chain couples TRBV5-4 to TRBJ2-5; D is perhaps TRBD1 (6 bases). The CDR3 consists of 14 residues. Germline V lookup: CDR1 SGHNT, CDR2 YYREEE (reference sequence). V lost 2 bases and J 1 base, leaving 9 bases between the germline ends. The CDR3 spells CASSFPDSQETQYF. Here the CDR3 DNA reads TGTGCCAGCAGCTTTCCGGACAGCCAAGAGACCCAGTACTTC.

This chain connects TRBV12-1 to TRBJ1-4; the DNA was not compared with TRBD1, the D call given in the table. TRBV12-1 is termed a pseudogene. CDR3 size: 15 residues. The CDR3 sequence is CASSSQGPTNEKLFF. As DNA, the CDR3 is TGTGCCAGCAGCTCCCAGGGGCCAACTAATGAAAAACTGTTTTTT.

The chain couples TRBV12-5 to TRBJ2-2; the match to TRBD1 covers 11 bases. Germline loops: CDR1 LGHNT, CDR2 FRNRAP. The CDR3 has 20 amino acids. V trimming: 1 base; J trimming: 3 bases; junction bases outside the gene matches: 13. The CDR3 spells CASGLGYWKPGQGDTGELFF. The CDR3 DNA sequence: TGTGCTAGTGGTTTGGGTTACTGGAAGCCGGGACAGGGGGACACCGGGGAGCTGTTTTTT.

The J gene is TRBJ1-5, the V gene TRBV5-5; maybe TRBD1 (6 bases). Trimming stripped 4 bases from V and 6 bases from J, with 17 bases between. The CDR3 consists of 15 residues. Germline V gives CDR1 SGHKS, CDR2 YYEKEE (reference sequence). The CDR3 nucleotides read TGTGCCAGCAGCCCCAACTCCCTACAGGGTCAGCCCCAGCATTTT. Its translation is CASSPNSLQGQPQHF.